The rows below give T cell receptor beta chains drawn from one sample of a study of tumor and adjacent non-tumor tissue in lung cancer. TCRdb re-analysed the multiplex PCR reads in MiXCR, keeping a single row per CDR3 protein. The data hold about 110,000 distinct CDR3 sequences, with about 87% observed a single time. Sequences were obtained from lung tumor tissue. These receptors originate from a man aged 65-85 years with non-small cell lung cancer. CDR3s include the opening cysteine and the closing phenylalanine or tryptophan. Fields, in order: J gene, V gene, CDR3 protein.

TRBJ2-5 | TRBV5-6 | CTSSYMEETQYF
TRBJ2-1 | TRBV29-1 | CSTEQGNHDQFF
TRBJ2-7 | TRBV3-1 | CASSQAQYEQYF
TRBJ2-3 | TRBV6-1 | CASSRAANTDRQYF
TRBJ1-5 | TRBV12-3/TRBV12-4 | CASSVRVQPQHF
TRBJ2-5 | TRBV5-4 | CASSFGGEETQYF
TRBJ2-1 | TRBV6-1 | CSSSEIGTSGRGVRNEQFF
TRBJ2-7 | TRBV4-2 | CASSVEDRRNYEGYF
TRBJ2-1 | TRBV12-3/TRBV12-4 | CASRPGLAGRREQFF
TRBJ2-5 | TRBV5-6 | CASSLLGREETQYF
TRBJ1-1 | TRBV6-5 | CASSYHTRVPSSANIEAFF
TRBJ1-1 | TRBV16 | CASSPPGGAGTEAIF
TRBJ2-7 | TRBV5-6 | CVSSSNRGNFRYKQYF
TRBJ1-6 | TRBV6-5 | CASRTVERLYSPLHF
TRBJ2-7 | TRBV28 | CASSPGRGDEQYF
TRBJ2-7 | TRBV6-1 | CVSSLGQSYEQYF
TRBJ2-3 | TRBV29-1 | CSVERGELNTDTQYF
TRBJ1-1 | TRBV12-3/TRBV12-4 | CACKEGDNEAFF
TRBJ1-1 | TRBV5-4 | CASRFDRRITEAFF
TRBJ1-1 | TRBV12-5 | CASGLNEAFF
TRBJ1-1 | TRBV5-6 | CASSLNRAGMNTEAFF
TRBJ1-2 | TRBV6-5 | CASRAGTGDGYTF
TRBJ2-6 | TRBV5-6 | CASSLSGVNVLAF
TRBJ2-3 | TRBV14 | CGSTRDSDAIDTQYF
TRBJ1-2 | TRBV20-1 | CSARDTSTNYGYTF
TRBJ1-1 | TRBV11-1 | CARSLGTGVVKTEAFF
TRBJ2-3 | TRBV11-3 | CASSLRGSSGRAKCAAF
TRBJ2-1 | TRBV4-1 | CASSHGGFFSNEQFF
TRBJ2-7 | TRBV28 | CATLRGHEQYF
TRBJ2-1 | TRBV10-3 | CATRGTGGWNEQFF
TRBJ2-7 | TRBV11-3 | CVNSLASISSYEQYF
TRBJ2-1 | TRBV5-1 | CASNVGTSRSGELFF
TRBJ2-1 | TRBV6-4 | CASSDGQREYNEQFF
TRBJ2-4 | TRBV12-3/TRBV12-4 | CASILLVHGNIQYF
TRBJ2-6 | TRBV5-1 | CASSLSAVGAGAKALTF
TRBJ2-7 | TRBV4-3 | CPSSQDRDYGYEQYF
TRBJ2-2 | TRBV5-1 | CASSLSLGGELFF
TRBJ2-3 | TRBV11-2 | CATFDRSTDTQYF
TRBJ2-7 | TRBV6-1 | CASLSQMTTYERYF
TRBJ1-2 | TRBV29-1 | CSLLHTGAYVYTF
TRBJ1-1 | TRBV5-6 | CASSLSHSITEAFF
TRBJ2-1 | TRBV11-2 | CASSLHVPGWASYNEQFF
TRBJ2-7 | TRBV13 | CASISITGDEQYF
TRBJ1-1 | TRBV6-5 | CAGSWTGLNTQAFF
TRBJ2-1 | TRBV6-4 | CASSHGSSGGNEQFF
TRBJ2-5 | TRBV6-1 | CGSSESAAGRGTQYF
TRBJ1-2 | TRBV6-5 | CACRPPTGGLGYYDYTF
TRBJ1-5 | TRBV6-1 | CASSEIRNNLGNQPQHF